The source of this T cell receptor (beta chain) is a study of beta chain features in type 1 diabetes. Study observations and caveats: The naive, central memory and Treg TCRB repertoires looked more alike in patients than they did in healthy donors. It was possible that PCR favored shorter templates, equally so in patients and controls.

Using CD45RO/CCR7/CD25/CD127/CD95/CD27, CD4+ naive, central memory, regulatory and stem cell-like memory cells were sorted. Since all of the isolated RNA was reverse transcribed, expressed TCRB transcripts were what got sequenced. The repertoire was sequenced with immunoSEQ multiplex PCR; TCRdb's copy has only in-frame clones and lacks some. The sample has 110,000 to 150,000 clones, about 7.1% seen once. The CDR3 totals 15 residues. Germline CDR1 is MDHEN and CDR2 is SYDVKM. V trimming: 6 bases; J trimming: 1 base; junction bases outside the gene matches: 8. Worth noting for this clone: The antigen remains undetermined.

Sample: central memory CD4+ T cells from blood. This TCR was sampled from a woman in her 30s in good health. The chain couples TRBV28 to TRBJ2-7; TRBD1 aligns across 8 bases. This CDR3 is CASRVTGGQSYEQYF. Here the CDR3 DNA reads TGTGCCAGCAGGGTAACAGGGGGACAATCCTACGAGCAGTACTTC.